The present TCR beta chain was sequenced within a study of glioma-infiltrating T cells. Study-wide findings and caveats: Above-expected tissue-blood divergence occurred in all gliomas, most in low-grade ones. Tissue and blood shared very few CDR3 sequences.

This clonotype was picked up many times. Its target is unknown. TCR alpha and beta CDR3 regions were amplified from RNA using iRepertoire nested multiplex PCR. For one-step reverse transcription and amplification, about 90-450 ng of tissue mRNA or PBMC total RNA was used. TCRdb re-called the multiplex PCR reads with MiXCR, one entry per CDR3 protein. The table shows around 100,000 distinct CDR3 sequences, with approximately 28% occurring only once. The receptor's source is a human donor with low-grade glioma or glioblastoma, undergoing nonglioma brain surgery, or in good health (not recorded which). Specimen: glioma tissue, nonneoplastic brain tissue, or PBMCs (not recorded which).

The CDR3 here is CATSRHRQGHTEAFF. The CDR3 region has the DNA TGTGCCACCAGCCGCCACCGACAGGGCCACACTGAAGCTTTCTTT. The V gene is TRBV15, the J gene TRBJ1-1; 7 nucleotides match TRBD1. CDR3 length equals 15 residues. Germline loops: CDR1 LNHNV, CDR2 YYDKDF (reference sequence). The J segment lost 3 bases and the V segment lost 5 bases, leaving 9 bases of the junction unmatched.